The T cell receptor (beta chain) under discussion was sequenced for a study of shared clonotypes between healthy human individuals. Study as a whole: Plates per donor: three CD4 naive, three CD4 memory, two CD8 naive, one CD8 memory. Broader study findings: Relative to memory subsets, naive subsets generally showed larger estimated richness. Unshared clonotypes carried lower generation probabilities than those common to all four donors.

Naive CD8 cells, CD45RO-negative and positively selected for CCR7, excluded terminally differentiated effector memory CD45RA+ cells. Replicate PCRs from sorted subsets contained about 200 ng DNA, which is 29,000 or so T cell genomes. Clones were sequenced by immunoSEQ multiplex PCR, and TCRdb holds only the in-frame ones, with some missing. The table includes some 740,000 clones, about 92% detected once. Comment on this clone: The antigen is not known.

The CDR3 consists of 14 residues. V gave up 3 bases and J gave up 2 bases, with 9 bases separating them. The V gene's germline CDR1 is WNHNN and CDR2 SYGVQD (reference sequence). This sequence was found in a man between 25 and 39 years old in good health. The sequencing sample was made of naive CD8+ T cells sorted from blood. V gene TRBV10-1 combines with J gene TRBJ2-3; no clear D gene. For the CDR3, the DNA is TGCGCCAGCAGTGAAGACTTCCCCACAGATACGCAGTATTTT. Amino acids: CASSEDFPTDTQYF.